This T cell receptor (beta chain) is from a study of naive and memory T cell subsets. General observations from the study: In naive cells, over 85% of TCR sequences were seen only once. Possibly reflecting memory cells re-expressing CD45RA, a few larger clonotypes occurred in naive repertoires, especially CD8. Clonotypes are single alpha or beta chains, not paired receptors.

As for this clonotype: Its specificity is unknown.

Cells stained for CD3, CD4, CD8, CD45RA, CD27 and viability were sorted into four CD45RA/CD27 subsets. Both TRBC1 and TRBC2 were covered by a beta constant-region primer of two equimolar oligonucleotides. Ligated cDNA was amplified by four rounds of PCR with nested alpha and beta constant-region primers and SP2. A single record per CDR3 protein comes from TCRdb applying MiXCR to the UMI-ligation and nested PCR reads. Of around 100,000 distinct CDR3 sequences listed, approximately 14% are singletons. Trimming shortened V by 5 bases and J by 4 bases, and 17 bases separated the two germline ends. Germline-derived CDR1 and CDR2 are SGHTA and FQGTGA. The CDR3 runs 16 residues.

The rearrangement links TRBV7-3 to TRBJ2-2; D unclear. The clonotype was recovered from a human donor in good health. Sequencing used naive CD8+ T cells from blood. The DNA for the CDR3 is TGTGCCAGCAGCCAACCCCCAATAAAACTCACCGGGGAGCTGTTTTTT. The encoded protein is CASSQPPIKLTGELFF.